The 30 T cell receptor beta chains below all came from one sample that was sequenced in a study of T-cell reconstitution after alpha-beta-depleted transplantation in children (dated by TCRdb to 2016 to 2018). Libraries were prepared through PCR. This sample was sequenced with an Illumina HiSeq 2500. TCR library preparation used molecular barcoding, with unique molecular identifiers applied to normalize quantification of the TCRbeta repertoire. Clones were called with MiXCR by TCRdb after fastp trimmed the public reads at Q25, and only in-frame beta chains were retained. One record per CDR3 amino acid sequence lists the most common genes and DNA. Here the sample has roughly 160,000 distinct CDR3 sequences; approximately 12% occur a single time. The top ten constitute roughly 13% of the sample. Sample treatment or condition, as interpreted from the label and publication: allogeneic hematopoietic cell transplantation with graft depleted of TCRalphabeta T cells and CD19 B cells.

The sequencing used PBMCs, collected before TCRalphabeta/CD19-depleted stem cell transplant. The receptor set was obtained from a boy between 2 and 10 years old with acute myeloid leukemia, due to receive a stem cell transplant.

This clonotype was observed many times. In DNA form, the CDR3 reads TGTGCCAGCAGCTCCAGGACACTAGCGGGAGGGGTGGGTGAGCAGTTCTTC. Its translation is CASSSRTLAGGVGEQFF. The V and J genes are TRBV7-3 and TRBJ2-1; 13 bases line up with TRBD2. V trimming: 4 bases; J trimming: 9 bases; junction bases outside the gene matches: 12. Germline values: CDR1 SGHTA, CDR2 FQGTGA. This CDR3 has 17 residues.

This clonotype has ten or more counts. The genes are TRBV7-2 and TRBJ1-1; D is unresolved. Between the trimmed V and J ends, which lost 3 bases and 1 base, there was a span of 6 bases. CDR1 is SGHTA, CDR2 FQGNSA, per germline. There are 13 residues in the CDR3. CDR3 DNA: TGTGCCAGCAGCTTCACAGAGAACACTGAAGCTTTCTTT. It codes for CASSFTENTEAFF.

This clonotype was detected ten times or more. The chain joins TRBV5-1 to TRBJ2-2; 8 bases are shared with TRBD2. There are 16 residues in the CDR3. V dropped 4 bases and J dropped 2; count of bases not matched to a gene: 7. Germline CDR1 reads SGHRS; CDR2 reads YFSETQ. The CDR3 DNA reads TGCGCCAGCAGCCCCCTCGGGAGGGATAACACCGGGGAGCTGTTTTTT. It translates to CASSPLGRDNTGELFF.

This clonotype was recorded a few times. This chain joins TRBV20-1 and TRBJ2-7; TRBD2 matches 11 bases. Trimming cost V 4 bases and J 1 base; bases outside gene matches: 6. The germline gives CDR1 DFQATT, CDR2 SNEGSKA (reference sequence). CDR3 length: 15 amino acids. CDR3 loop: CSANPSGRYSYEQYF. The CDR3 DNA reads TGCAGTGCTAACCCTAGCGGGAGGTATTCCTACGAGCAGTACTTC.

The sample holds many counts of this clonotype. V gene TRBV20-1 combines with J gene TRBJ2-3; a weak D match, TRBD2 (6 bases). The V gene lost 5 bases and the J gene lost 1 base, with 16 bases spanning the gap. The CDR3 length is 15 residues. CDR1 and CDR2 from the germline V gene are DFQATT and SNEGSKA (reference sequence). The chain's CDR3 is CSAGGLTPGTDTQYF. The CDR3 DNA reads TGCAGTGCTGGGGGACTTACTCCTGGCACAGATACGCAGTATTTT.

This clonotype was detected ten times or more. The CDR3 DNA reads as TGTGCCAGCAGTGAACAGGGGGCCGAAGAGACCCAGTACTTC. Protein product: CASSEQGAEETQYF. V usage is TRBV12-3 or TRBV12-4 and J usage is TRBJ2-5; 9 nucleotides match TRBD1. With 5 bases clipped from V and 3 bases from J, the junction kept 4 bases outside the gene matches. CDR3 length: 14 amino acids.

This clonotype has a count of ten or more. The chain has TRBV20-1 and TRBJ2-1; the D is unclear. Germline V gene sequence: CDR1 DFQATT, CDR2 SNEGSKA (reference sequence). V was shortened by 4 bases and J by 0 bases, with 7 bases between the two germline ends. The CDR3 runs 13 residues. In DNA form, the CDR3 reads TGCAGTGCTATTCAGAGCTCCTACAATGAGCAGTTCTTC. This gives the protein CSAIQSSYNEQFF.

This clonotype showed up many times. The V gene is TRBV24-1, the J gene TRBJ2-5; a weak D match, TRBD1 (5 bases). CDR3 length equals 15 residues. Between the trimmed V and J ends, which lost 1 base and 5 bases, there was a span of 13 bases. Germline CDR1 reads KGHDR; CDR2 reads SFDVKD. The CDR3 DNA reads TGTGCCACCAGTGATTTTGGGGCAAACAGGGAGACCCAGTACTTC. This sequence encodes CATSDFGANRETQYF.

In its sample, this clonotype was seen many times. The rearrangement links TRBV5-1 to TRBJ2-2; D possibly corresponds to TRBD1 (5 bases). CDR3 length: 15 amino acids. CDR1 is SGHRS and CDR2 is YFSETQ in the germline V gene. Between the trimmed V and J ends, which lost 1 base and 2 bases, there was a span of 9 bases. DNA for the CDR3: TGCGCCAGCAGCTTGTACAGGAGTAACACCGGGGAGCTGTTTTTT. Amino acids: CASSLYRSNTGELFF.

This clonotype came up a few times. The J gene is TRBJ2-3, the V gene TRBV7-9; 10 nucleotides agree with TRBD1. CDR3 size: 17 residues. Germline V gives CDR1 SEHNR, CDR2 FQNEAQ (reference sequence). J lost 2 bases, V lost 4 bases, and 9 bases had no gene match. The CDR3: CASSWTGGQGSTDTQYF. CDR3 nucleotides: TGTGCCAGCAGCTGGACAGGGGGTCAAGGATCCACAGATACGCAGTATTTT.

This clonotype was observed many times. This rearrangement joins TRBV5-1 to TRBJ2-3; D is perhaps TRBD2 (6 bases). V dropped 4 bases and J dropped 5 bases, with 17 bases sitting between them. The CDR3 loop spans 15 amino acids. Germline lookup yields CDR1 SGHRS and CDR2 YFSETQ. This CDR3 is CASSPGTYPRDTQYF. The CDR3 DNA reads TGCGCCAGCAGCCCAGGGACTTACCCGCGAGATACGCAGTATTTT. Full variable domain (outside the CDR3, taken from reference TRBV5-1 and TRBJ2-3): KAGVTQTPRYLIKTRGQQVTLSCSPISGHRSVSWYQQTPGQGLQFLFEYFSETQRNKGNFPGRFSGRQFSNSRSEMNVSTLELGDSALYLCASSPGTYPRDTQYFGPGTRLTVL.

At least ten counts were recorded for this clonotype. This chain links TRBV13 with TRBJ1-1; unclear D gene. There are 12 residues in the CDR3. Trimming removed 4 bases from V and 8 bases from J, with 11 bases in between. Germline V gives CDR1 PRHDT, CDR2 FYEKMQ (reference sequence). DNA of the CDR3: TGTGCCAGCAGCTACCGGTGGTCCGAAGCTTTCTTT. As protein: CASSYRWSEAFF. Full variable domain (outside the CDR3, taken from reference TRBV13 and TRBJ1-1): AAGVIQSPRHLIKEKRETATLKCYPIPRHDTVYWYQQGPGQDPQFLISFYEKMQSDKGSIPDRFSAQQFSDYHSELNMSSLELGDSALYFCASSYRWSEAFFGQGTRLTVV.

This clonotype was seen at least ten times. CDR3 DNA sequence: TGTGCCAGCAGTTCAGACAGAGAAGAGACCCAGTACTTC. It codes for CASSSDREETQYF. J is TRBJ2-5 and V is TRBV12-3 or TRBV12-4; D is possibly TRBD1 (5 bases). V was clipped by 4 bases and J by 3 bases, with 9 bases between them. This CDR3 is 13 amino acids long.

The sample holds many counts of this clonotype. The gene calls are TRBV27 and TRBJ1-2, with TRBD1 as a possible D gene (5 bases). The CDR3 extends over 16 amino acids. V lost 5 bases, J lost 4 bases, and 20 bases lay in between. Germline V gives CDR1 MNHEY, CDR2 SMNVEV (reference sequence). CDR3 sequence: CASSPAFGGVAYGYTF. Here the CDR3 DNA reads TGTGCCAGCAGTCCCGCCTTTGGAGGGGTGGCCTATGGCTACACCTTC.

This clonotype was picked up many times. This rearrangement joins TRBV12-3 or TRBV12-4 to TRBJ1-3; D not certain. This CDR3 is 12 amino acids long. V lost 7 bases to trimming and J lost 0 bases, with 4 bases between them. The CDR3 nucleotides read TGTGCCAGCAAGCTCTCTGGAAACACCATATATTTT. Its translation is CASKLSGNTIYF.

This clonotype appeared many times. The genes are TRBV12-3 or TRBV12-4 and TRBJ2-1, with 11 nucleotides matching TRBD2. Trimming cost V 6 bases and J 10 bases; bases outside gene matches: 11. The CDR3 consists of 15 residues. The CDR3 protein is CASSPTSGMSWEQFF. CDR3 nucleotide sequence: TGTGCCAGCAGCCCGACTAGCGGGATGTCATGGGAGCAGTTCTTC.

This rearrangement joins TRBV6-1 to TRBJ2-3, with D possibly matching TRBD2 (6 bases). The CDR3 covers 14 residues. V was clipped by 4 bases and J by 2 bases, with 10 bases between them. Germline V gene data show CDR1 as MNHNS and CDR2 as SASEGT. In nucleotides, the CDR3 is TGTGCCAGCAGTGCGGGGGTCCTCACAGATACGCAGTATTTT. Its translation is CASSAGVLTDTQYF.

This clonotype was seen many times. Here the CDR3 DNA reads TGTGCCAGCAGCTTAGTTCTAGCGGGGGTAGAGACCCAGTACTTC. Protein: CASSLVLAGVETQYF. The chain carries TRBV11-2 and TRBJ2-5, with 10 bases fitting TRBD2. V lost 1 base to trimming and J lost 4 bases; unmatched junction nucleotides: 3. This CDR3 comprises 15 residues. The germline V gene has CDR1 SGHAT and CDR2 FQNNGV.

This clonotype was found many times. The J gene is TRBJ2-3, the V gene TRBV25-1; no definite D call. Trimming removed 0 bases at V and 2 bases at J, with 12 bases between. The germline V gene has CDR1 MGHDK and CDR2 SYGVNS. This CDR3 spans 16 amino acids. CDR3 amino acids: CASSEYMADSTDTQYF. The CDR3 region has the DNA TGTGCCAGCAGTGAATATATGGCAGATTCCACAGATACGCAGTATTTT.

This clonotype was found many times. This chain links TRBV5-6 with TRBJ2-5; possibly TRBD2 for D (6 bases). CDR1 is SGHDT, CDR2 YYEEEE, per germline. Deletions cut 0 bases from V and 3 bases from J, with 12 bases between. The CDR3 is 15 amino acids. CDR3 amino acids: CASSLAPGLEETQYF. The CDR3 DNA reads TGTGCCAGCAGCTTGGCCCCGGGACTGGAAGAGACCCAGTACTTC.

The sample holds many counts of this clonotype. The chain employs TRBV20-1 and TRBJ2-5; D uncertain. In germline, CDR1 is DFQATT, CDR2 SNEGSKA (reference sequence). The CDR3 sequence is 13 residues long. Trimming removed 0 bases from V and 3 bases from J, with 8 bases in between. The DNA for the CDR3 is TGCAGTGCTAGAGATTGGGCGGAAGAGACCCAGTACTTC. This sequence encodes CSARDWAEETQYF.

This clonotype was picked up many times. This chain links TRBV20-1 with TRBJ2-2; unclear D gene. V was shortened by 1 base and J by 5 bases, with 17 bases between the two germline ends. The CDR3 extends over 16 amino acids. Per the germline V gene, CDR1 is DFQATT and CDR2 is SNEGSKA (reference sequence). DNA of the CDR3: TGCAGTGCTAGAGCCCATCGGAAGGGTGCGACCGGGGAGCTGTTTTTT. This sequence encodes CSARAHRKGATGELFF.

As regards this clonotype: The junction departs from the called germline gene at one end, perhaps through a read error. The chain is built from TRBV12-3 or TRBV12-4 and TRBJ2-7, with D maybe TRBD2 (6 bases). This CDR3 has 14 residues. As DNA, the CDR3 is TGTGCAAGCAGTTTGTCGGGACTGCGGTACGAGCAGTACTTC. It yields the protein CASSLSGLRYEQYF.

This clonotype was recorded at least ten times. This chain links TRBV6-2 or TRBV6-3 with TRBJ1-5, with D possibly matching TRBD1 (5 bases). V lost 4 bases and J lost 5, with 9 bases in between. This CDR3 region has 13 residues. CDR1 is MNHEY, CDR2 SVGEGT, per germline. The CDR3 DNA is TGTGCCAGCAGTTCGGCGGGGGATCAGCCCCAGCATTTT. This gives the protein CASSSAGDQPQHF.

On this clonotype: Germline and junction disagree at one end, which may indicate a read error. The CDR3 region has the DNA TGCAGTGCTCGGACAGCTAACTATGGCCACACCTTC. Its protein product is CSARTANYGHTF. This chain uses TRBV20-1 with TRBJ1-2; D possibly corresponds to TRBD1 (6 bases). The CDR3 has 12 residues. Germline assignment: CDR1 DFQATT and CDR2 SNEGSKA (reference sequence).

This clonotype was seen repeatedly, ten times or more. The V gene is TRBV7-8, the J gene TRBJ1-5, with D possibly TRBD1 on 5 matching bases. Trimming pared 1 base from V and 7 bases from J, leaving 14 bases between. CDR1 is SGHVS and CDR2 is FQNEAQ in the germline V gene. The CDR3 covers 15 residues. DNA for the CDR3: TGTGCCAGCAGCTTAGGGGGGGGGATATTCCAGCCCCAGCATTTT. It translates to CASSLGGGIFQPQHF.

The chain links TRBV19 to TRBJ1-1; tentatively, D is TRBD1 (6 bases). Germline-derived CDR1 and CDR2 are LNHDA and SQIVND (reference sequence). V was clipped by 9 bases and J by 4 bases, with 15 bases between them. The CDR3 runs to 13 residues. CDR3 region: CASWDTPSTEAFF. CDR3 sequence (DNA): TGTGCCAGCTGGGACACGCCAAGCACTGAAGCTTTCTTT.

This clonotype showed up many times. This chain uses TRBV20-1 with TRBJ2-6; a possible D gene is TRBD1 (5 bases). CDR3 length: 14 amino acids. Germline assignment: CDR1 DFQATT and CDR2 SNEGSKA (reference sequence). The V gene lost 5 bases and the J gene lost 6 bases, with 14 bases spanning the gap. The CDR3 DNA reads TGCAGTGCTCCCAACGGCAGGGAGGCCAACGTCCTGACTTTC. Amino acids: CSAPNGREANVLTF.

A note on this clonotype: A read error is possible here, since a much larger clone lies one base away. The chain employs TRBV6-4 and TRBJ2-3; TRBD1 is a possible D gene (6 bases). Germline CDR1 reads MRHNA; CDR2 reads SNTAGT. CDR3 length: 15 residues. Trimming stripped 10 bases from V and 0 bases from J, with 17 bases between. Here the CDR3 DNA reads TGTGCCACCTCGCTTGATGGACAGAGCACAGATACGCAGTATTTT. It codes for CATSLDGQSTDTQYF.

This clonotype has a count of ten or more. V gene TRBV12-3 or TRBV12-4 combines with J gene TRBJ2-1; D gene ambiguous. The CDR3 contains 16 residues. V was clipped by 7 bases and J by 1 base, with 17 bases between them. The CDR3 sequence: CASKDISWGSYNEQFF. DNA for the CDR3: TGTGCCAGCAAAGACATCTCCTGGGGTTCCTACAATGAGCAGTTCTTC.